This T cell receptor beta chain was captured by sequencing in a study of blood T cell repertoires in COVID-19. In the original analysis: It was from reference gene primer amplification that nucleated cell counts were estimated. The table came from immunoSEQ multiplex PCR; TCRdb's copy has only in-frame clones and leaves some out. The DNA gave D and trimming, while V, J and clone size come from that table. The table shows about 190,000 clones, with roughly 90% occurring only once. This CDR3 has 15 residues. Germline lookup yields CDR1 SEHNR and CDR2 FQNEAQ (reference sequence). After removal of 1 base from V and 4 bases from J, the junction contained 3 bases not matched to a gene.

The sample consisted of peripheral blood. This chain links TRBV7-9 with TRBJ2-1; 8 positions agree with TRBD1. The sequence was collected from a man aged 50-60 years with acute or convalescent COVID-19. The CDR3 region is CASSLEGTGYNEQFF. CDR3 sequence (DNA): TGTGCCAGCAGCTTAGAAGGGACAGGATACAATGAGCAGTTCTTC.